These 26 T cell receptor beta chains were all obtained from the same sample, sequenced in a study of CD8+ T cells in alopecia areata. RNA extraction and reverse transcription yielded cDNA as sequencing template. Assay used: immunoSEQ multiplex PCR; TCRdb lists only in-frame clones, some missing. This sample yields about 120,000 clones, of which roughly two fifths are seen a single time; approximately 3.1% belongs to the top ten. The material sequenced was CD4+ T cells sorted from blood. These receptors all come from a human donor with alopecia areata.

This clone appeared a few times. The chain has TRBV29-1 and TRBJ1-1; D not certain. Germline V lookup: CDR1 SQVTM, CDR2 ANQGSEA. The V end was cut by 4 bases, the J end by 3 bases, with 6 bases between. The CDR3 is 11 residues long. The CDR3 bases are TGCAGCGTTGGCTCCTACACTGAAGCTTTCTTT. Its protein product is CSVGSYTEAFF.

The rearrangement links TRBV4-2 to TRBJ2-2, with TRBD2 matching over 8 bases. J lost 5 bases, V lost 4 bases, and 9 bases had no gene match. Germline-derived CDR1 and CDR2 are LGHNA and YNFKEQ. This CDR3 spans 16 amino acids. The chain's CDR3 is CASSPQPGLGTGELFF. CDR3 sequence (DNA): TGTGCCAGCAGCCCGCAACCGGGACTAGGAACCGGGGAGCTGTTTTTT.

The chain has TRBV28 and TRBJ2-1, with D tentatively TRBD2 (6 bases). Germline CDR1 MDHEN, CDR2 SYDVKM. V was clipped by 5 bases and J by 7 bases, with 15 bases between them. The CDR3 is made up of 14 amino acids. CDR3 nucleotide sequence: TGTGCCAGCAGTACGAAGAGAGGAGGGAATGAGCAGTTCTTC. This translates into CASSTKRGGNEQFF.

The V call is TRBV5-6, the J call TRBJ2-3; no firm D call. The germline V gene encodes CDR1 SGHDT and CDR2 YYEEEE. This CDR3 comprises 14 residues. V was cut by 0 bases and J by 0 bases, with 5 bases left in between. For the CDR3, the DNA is TGTGCCAGCAGCTTGGTGGAGAGCACAGATACGCAGTATTTT. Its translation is CASSLVESTDTQYF. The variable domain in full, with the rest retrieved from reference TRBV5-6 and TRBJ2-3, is DAGVTQSPTHLIKTRGQQVTLRCSPKSGHDTVSWYQQALGQGPQFIFQYYEEEERQRGNFPDRFSGHQFPNYSSELNVNALLLGDSALYLCASSLVESTDTQYFGPGTRLTVL.

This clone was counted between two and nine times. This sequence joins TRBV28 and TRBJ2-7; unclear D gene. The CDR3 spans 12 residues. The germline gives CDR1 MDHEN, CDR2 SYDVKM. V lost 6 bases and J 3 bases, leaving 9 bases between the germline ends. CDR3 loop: CASRIKGYEQYF. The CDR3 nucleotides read TGTGCCAGCAGAATTAAGGGCTACGAGCAGTACTTC. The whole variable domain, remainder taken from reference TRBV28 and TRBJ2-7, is DVKVTQSSRYLVKRTGEKVFLECVQDMDHENMFWYRQDPGLGLRLIYFSYDVKMKEKGDIPEGYSVSREKKERFSLILESASTNQTSMYLCASRIKGYEQYFGPGTRLTVT.

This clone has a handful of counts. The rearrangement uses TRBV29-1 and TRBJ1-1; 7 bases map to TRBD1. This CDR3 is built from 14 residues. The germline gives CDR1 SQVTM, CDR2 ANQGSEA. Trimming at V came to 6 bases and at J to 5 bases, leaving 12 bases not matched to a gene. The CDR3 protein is CSVTGVAVGTEAFF. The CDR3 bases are TGCAGCGTCACAGGGGTTGCGGTTGGAACTGAAGCTTTCTTT.

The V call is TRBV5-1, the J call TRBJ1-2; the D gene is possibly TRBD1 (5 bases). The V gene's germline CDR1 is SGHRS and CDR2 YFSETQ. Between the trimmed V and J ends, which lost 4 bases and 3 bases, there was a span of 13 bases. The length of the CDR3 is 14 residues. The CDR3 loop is CASSHDGAYYGYTF. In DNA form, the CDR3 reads TGCGCCAGCAGCCATGACGGGGCCTACTATGGCTACACCTTC.

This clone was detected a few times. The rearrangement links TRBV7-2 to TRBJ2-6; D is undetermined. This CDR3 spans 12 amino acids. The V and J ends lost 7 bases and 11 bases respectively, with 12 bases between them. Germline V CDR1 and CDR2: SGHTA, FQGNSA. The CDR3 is CASTSIPHVLTF. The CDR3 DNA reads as TGTGCCAGCACTTCAATCCCGCACGTCCTGACTTTC.

CDR3 sequence: CASKASGRDRETQYF. CDR3 nucleotide sequence: TGTGCCAGCAAGGCTAGCGGGAGGGACCGGGAGACCCAGTACTTC. The V call is TRBV27, the J call TRBJ2-5; 12 bases are shared with TRBD2. The germline CDR1 and CDR2 sequences are MNHEY and SMNVEV (reference sequence). This CDR3 region has 15 residues. Losses at the gene ends were 7 bases for V and 5 bases for J; bases not matched to a gene: 8.

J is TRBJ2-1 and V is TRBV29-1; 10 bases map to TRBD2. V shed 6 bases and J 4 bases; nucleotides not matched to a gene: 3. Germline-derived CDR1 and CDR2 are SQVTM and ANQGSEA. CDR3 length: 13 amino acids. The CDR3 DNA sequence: TGCAGCGTAGGGACTAGCGCATACAATGAGCAGTTCTTC. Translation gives CSVGTSAYNEQFF.

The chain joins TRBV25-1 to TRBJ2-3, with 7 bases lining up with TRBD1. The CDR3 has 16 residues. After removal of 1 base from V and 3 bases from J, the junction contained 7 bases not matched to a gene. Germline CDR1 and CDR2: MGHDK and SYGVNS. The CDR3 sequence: CASSESGTARTDTQYF. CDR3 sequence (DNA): TGTGCCAGCAGTGAATCCGGGACAGCAAGAACAGATACGCAGTATTTT.

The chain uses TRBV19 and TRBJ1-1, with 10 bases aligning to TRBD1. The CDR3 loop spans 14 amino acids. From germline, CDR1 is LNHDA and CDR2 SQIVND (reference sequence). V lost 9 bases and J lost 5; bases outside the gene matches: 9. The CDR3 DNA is TGTGCCAGCGACAGGGGGCGTGGGTCTACTGAAGCTTTCTTT. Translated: CASDRGRGSTEAFF.

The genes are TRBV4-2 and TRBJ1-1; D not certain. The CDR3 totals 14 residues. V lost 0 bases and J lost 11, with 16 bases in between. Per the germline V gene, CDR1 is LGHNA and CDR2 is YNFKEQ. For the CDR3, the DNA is TGTGCCAGCAGCCAAGAGGCAGTGAGGGTCCAGGCTTTCTTT. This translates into CASSQEAVRVQAFF.

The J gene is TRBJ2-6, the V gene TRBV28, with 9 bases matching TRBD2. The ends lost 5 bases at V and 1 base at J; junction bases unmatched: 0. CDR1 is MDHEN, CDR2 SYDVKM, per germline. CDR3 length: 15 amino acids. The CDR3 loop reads CASSLAGSGANVLTF. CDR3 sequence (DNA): TGTGCCAGCAGTCTAGCGGGGTCTGGGGCCAACGTCCTGACTTTC.

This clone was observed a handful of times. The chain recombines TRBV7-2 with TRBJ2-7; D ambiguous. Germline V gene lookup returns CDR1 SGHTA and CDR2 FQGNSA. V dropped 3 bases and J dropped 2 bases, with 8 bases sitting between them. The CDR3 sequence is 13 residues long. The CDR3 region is CASSLKGPYEQYF. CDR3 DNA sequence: TGTGCCAGCAGCTTGAAGGGCCCCTACGAGCAGTACTTC.

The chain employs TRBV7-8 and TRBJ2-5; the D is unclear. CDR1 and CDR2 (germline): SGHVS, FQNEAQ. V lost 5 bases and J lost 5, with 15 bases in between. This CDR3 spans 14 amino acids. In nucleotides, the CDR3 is TGTGCCAGCAGCCCCCGGGCCCTCGGGGAGACCCAGTACTTC. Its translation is CASSPRALGETQYF.

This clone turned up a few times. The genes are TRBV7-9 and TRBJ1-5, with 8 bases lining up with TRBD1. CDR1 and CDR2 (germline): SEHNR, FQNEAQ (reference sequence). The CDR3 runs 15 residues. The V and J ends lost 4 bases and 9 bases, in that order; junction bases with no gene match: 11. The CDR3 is CASSSSDRALGPQHF. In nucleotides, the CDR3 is TGTGCCAGCAGCTCTTCGGACAGGGCCCTTGGGCCCCAGCATTTT.

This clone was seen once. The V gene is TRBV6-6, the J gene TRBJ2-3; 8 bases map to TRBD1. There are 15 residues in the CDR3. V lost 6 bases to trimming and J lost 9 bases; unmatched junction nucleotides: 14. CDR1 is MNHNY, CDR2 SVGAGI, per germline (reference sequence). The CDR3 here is CASRDRGQGIETQYF. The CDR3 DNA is TGTGCCAGCAGAGATCGAGGACAGGGAATCGAGACGCAGTATTTT.

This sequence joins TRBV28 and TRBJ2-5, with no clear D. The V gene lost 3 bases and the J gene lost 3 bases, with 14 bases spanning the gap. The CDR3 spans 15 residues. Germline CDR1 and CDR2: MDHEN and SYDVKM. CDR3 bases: TGTGCCAGCAGTTTTATGCCGAGAACCGAAGAGACCCAGTACTTC. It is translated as CASSFMPRTEETQYF. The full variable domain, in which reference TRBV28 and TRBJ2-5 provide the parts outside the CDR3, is DVKVTQSSRYLVKRTGEKVFLECVQDMDHENMFWYRQDPGLGLRLIYFSYDVKMKEKGDIPEGYSVSREKKERFSLILESASTNQTSMYLCASSFMPRTEETQYFGPGTRLLVL.

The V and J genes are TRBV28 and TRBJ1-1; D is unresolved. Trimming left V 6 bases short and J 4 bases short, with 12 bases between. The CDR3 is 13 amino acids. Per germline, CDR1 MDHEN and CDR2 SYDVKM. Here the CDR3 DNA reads TGTGCCAGCAGCACCTCTCTCGGCACTGAAGCTTTCTTT. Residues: CASSTSLGTEAFF.

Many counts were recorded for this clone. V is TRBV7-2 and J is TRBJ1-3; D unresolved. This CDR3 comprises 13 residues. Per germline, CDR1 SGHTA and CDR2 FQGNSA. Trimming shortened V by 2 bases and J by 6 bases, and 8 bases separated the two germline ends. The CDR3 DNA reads TGTGCCAGCAGCTTATCGCAGCAAAACACCATATATTTT. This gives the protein CASSLSQQNTIYF.

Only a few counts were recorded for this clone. For the CDR3, the DNA is TGTGCCAGCAGCTCCCCCCTAAGGGGGACCGTGTATTTT. Translation: CASSSPLRGTVYF. V is TRBV7-2 and J is TRBJ2-3; possibly TRBD1 for D (6 bases). The CDR3 has 13 amino acids. The germline gives CDR1 SGHTA, CDR2 FQGNSA. V was pared by 4 bases and J by 14 bases, with 19 bases between. The full variable domain, with the rest looked up from reference TRBV7-2 and TRBJ2-3, is GAGVSQSPSNKVTEKGKDVELRCDPISGHTALYWYRQSLGQGLEFLIYFQGNSAPDKSGLPSDRFSAERTGGSVSTLTIQRTQQEDSAVYLCASSSPLRGTVYFGPGTRLTVL.

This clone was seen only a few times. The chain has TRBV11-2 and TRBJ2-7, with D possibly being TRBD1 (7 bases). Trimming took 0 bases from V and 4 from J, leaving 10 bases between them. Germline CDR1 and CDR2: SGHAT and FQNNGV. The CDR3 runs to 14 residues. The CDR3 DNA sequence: TGTGCCAGCAGCTTAGAGGCAGGGGGGTACGAGCAGTACTTC. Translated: CASSLEAGGYEQYF. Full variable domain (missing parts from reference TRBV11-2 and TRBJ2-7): EAGVAQSPRYKIIEKRQSVAFWCNPISGHATLYWYQQILGQGPKLLIQFQNNGVVDDSQLPKDRFSAERLKGVDSTLKIQPAKLEDSAVYLCASSLEAGGYEQYFGPGTRLTVT.

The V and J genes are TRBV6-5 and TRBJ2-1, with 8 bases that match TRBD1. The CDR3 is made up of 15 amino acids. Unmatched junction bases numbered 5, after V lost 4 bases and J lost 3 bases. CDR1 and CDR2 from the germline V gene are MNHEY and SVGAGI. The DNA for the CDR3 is TGTGCCAGCAGTTTTACAGGGGGTGTCTACAATGAGCAGTTCTTC. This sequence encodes CASSFTGGVYNEQFF.

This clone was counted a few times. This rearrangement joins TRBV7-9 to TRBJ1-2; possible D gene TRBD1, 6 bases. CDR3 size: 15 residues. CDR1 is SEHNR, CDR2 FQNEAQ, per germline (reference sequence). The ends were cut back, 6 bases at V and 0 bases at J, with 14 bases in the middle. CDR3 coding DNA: TGTGCCAGCAGTTCCCACAGGGTCACTAACTATGGCTACACCTTC. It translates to CASSSHRVTNYGYTF.

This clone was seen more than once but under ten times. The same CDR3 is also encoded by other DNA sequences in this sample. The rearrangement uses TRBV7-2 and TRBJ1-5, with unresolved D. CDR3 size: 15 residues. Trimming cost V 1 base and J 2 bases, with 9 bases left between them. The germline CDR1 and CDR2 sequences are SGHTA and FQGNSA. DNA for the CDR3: TGTGCCAGCAGCTTAGAAGGAGGAGGCAATCAGCCCCAGCATTTT. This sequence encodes CASSLEGGGNQPQHF.